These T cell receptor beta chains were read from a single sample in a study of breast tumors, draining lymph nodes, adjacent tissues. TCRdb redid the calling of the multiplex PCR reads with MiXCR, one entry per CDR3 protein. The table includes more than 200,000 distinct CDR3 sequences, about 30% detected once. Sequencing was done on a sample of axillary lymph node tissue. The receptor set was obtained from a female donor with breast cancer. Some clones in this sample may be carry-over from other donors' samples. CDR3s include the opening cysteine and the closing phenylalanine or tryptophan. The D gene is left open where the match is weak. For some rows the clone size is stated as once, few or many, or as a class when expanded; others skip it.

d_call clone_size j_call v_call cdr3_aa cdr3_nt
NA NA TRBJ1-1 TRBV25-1 CASRQGTLEAFF TGTGCCAGCAGGCAGGGGACACTTGAAGCTTTCTTT
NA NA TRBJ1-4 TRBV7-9 CASSLMFGEKLFF TGTGCCAGCAGCTTAATGTTCGGGGAAAAACTGTTTTTT
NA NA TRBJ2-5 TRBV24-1 CATRSTGGRKTQYF TGTGCCACCAGGTCGACAGGCGGGAGAAAGACCCAGTACTTC
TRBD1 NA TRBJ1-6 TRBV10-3 CAISSGTGANSPLHF TGTGCCATCAGTTCCGGGACAGGGGCCAATTCACCCCTCCACTTT
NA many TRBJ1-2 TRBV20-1 CSAPEGQRPNYGYTF TGCAGTGCCCCCGAAGGACAGAGACCTAACTATGGCTACACCTTC
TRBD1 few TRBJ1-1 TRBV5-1 CASSLGRGLSTEAFF TGCGCCAGCAGTTTGGGCAGGGGGCTGAGCACTGAAGCTTTCTTT
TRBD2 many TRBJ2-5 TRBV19 CASSTLAYRETQYF TGTGCCAGTAGTACACTAGCGTACCGAGAGACCCAGTACTTC
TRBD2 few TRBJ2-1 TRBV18 CASSPKSGSFDEQFF TGTGCCAGCTCACCAAAGAGCGGGAGTTTCGATGAGCAGTTCTTC
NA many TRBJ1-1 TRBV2 CASKAGLEAFF TGTGCCAGCAAGGCAGGGTTAGAGGCTTTCTTT
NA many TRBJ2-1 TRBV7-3 CASSRDNEQFF TGTGCCAGCAGCCGGGACAATGAGCAGTTCTTC
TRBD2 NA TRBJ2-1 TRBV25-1 CASSPLPLAGGGNEQFF TGTGCCAGCAGCCCCCTCCCCCTAGCGGGAGGAGGCAATGAGCAGTTCTTC
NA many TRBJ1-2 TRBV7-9 CASSHFSYSSQGYGYTF TGTGCCAGCAGTCATTTTTCGTATTCCTCACAGGGCTATGGCTACACCTTC
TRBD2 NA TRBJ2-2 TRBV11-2 CASSRTRENTGELFF TGTGCCAGCAGTAGGACTAGAGAGAACACCGGGGAGCTGTTTTTT
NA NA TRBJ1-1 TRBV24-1 CATSDAGTGDEAFF TGTGCCACCAGTGATGCCGGGACGGGAGATGAAGCTTTCTTT
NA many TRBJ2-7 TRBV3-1 CASSQGQSTYEQYF TGTGCCAGCAGCCAAGGGCAAAGTACCTACGAGCAGTACTTC
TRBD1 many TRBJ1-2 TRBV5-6 CASSISWTGADYGYTF TGTGCCAGCAGCATCTCCTGGACAGGGGCAGACTATGGCTACACCTTC
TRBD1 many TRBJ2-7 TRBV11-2 CASSWAGTGVTEQYF TGTGCCAGCAGCTGGGCCGGGACAGGGGTTACCGAGCAGTACTTC
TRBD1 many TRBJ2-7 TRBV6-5 CASSYYGQGLYEQYF TGTGCCAGCAGTTATTACGGACAGGGACTCTACGAGCAGTACTTC
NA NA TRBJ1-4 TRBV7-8 CASSLRTRDNEKLFF TGTGCCAGCAGCTTACGTACTCGCGACAATGAAAAACTGTTTTTT
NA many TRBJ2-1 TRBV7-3 CASSLVGDYNEQFF TGTGCCAGCAGCCTCGTCGGGGACTACAATGAGCAGTTCTTC
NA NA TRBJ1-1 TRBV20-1 CSAKFGLNTEAFF TGCAGTGCTAAATTCGGGTTGAACACTGAAGCTTTCTTT
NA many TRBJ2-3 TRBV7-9 CASSLGAGNTDTQYF TGTGCCAGCAGCTTGGGGGCAGGGAACACAGATACGCAGTATTTT
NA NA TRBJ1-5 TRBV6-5 CASSRAGFSNQPQHF TGTGCCAGCAGCAGAGCGGGTTTTAGCAATCAGCCCCAGCATTTT
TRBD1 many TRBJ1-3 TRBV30 CAWRDTGGGRNTIYF TGTGCCTGGAGGGACACAGGGGGCGGGAGAAACACCATATATTTT
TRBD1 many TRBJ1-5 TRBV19 CASSHTGGIGNQPQHF TGTGCCAGTAGCCATACAGGGGGTATAGGTAATCAGCCCCAGCATTTT
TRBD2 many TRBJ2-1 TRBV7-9 CASNLLAGTYNEQFF TGTGCCAGCAACCTACTAGCGGGAACCTACAATGAGCAGTTCTTC
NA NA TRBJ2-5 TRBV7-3 CASSLIGRQETQYF TGTGCCAGCAGCTTAATTGGGAGACAAGAGACCCAGTACTTC
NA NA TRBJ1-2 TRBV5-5 CASSLGVDGYTF TGTGCCAGCAGCTTGGGAGTAGATGGCTACACCTTC
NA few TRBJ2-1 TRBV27 CASSLTDYNEQFF TGTGCCAGCAGTCTGACGGACTACAATGAGCAGTTCTTC
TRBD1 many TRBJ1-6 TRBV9 CASSVGGTGAYNSPLHF TGTGCCAGCAGCGTAGGGGGGACAGGGGCGTATAATTCACCCCTCCACTTT
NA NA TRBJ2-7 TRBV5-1 CASSFTELSYEQYF TGCGCCAGCAGCTTCACCGAGCTCTCCTACGAGCAGTACTTC
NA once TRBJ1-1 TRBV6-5 CASSYSRERTEAVF TGTGCCAGCAGTTACTCGAGGGAGAGAACTGAAGCTGTCTTT
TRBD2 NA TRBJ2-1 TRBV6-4 CASSDERGAEYNEQFF TGTGCCAGCAGTGACGAGCGGGGGGCCGAGTACAATGAGCAGTTCTTC
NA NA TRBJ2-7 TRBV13 CASSLPGREQYF TGTGCCAGCAGCCTACCGGGGCGGGAGCAGTACTTC
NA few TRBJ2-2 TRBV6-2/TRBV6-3 CASSHSGDSTGELFF TGTGCCAGCAGTCACTCGGGGGATAGCACCGGGGAGCTGTTTTTT
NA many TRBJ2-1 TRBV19 CASSPPISTTSGNEQFF TGTGCCAGTAGCCCACCAATTTCAACTACCTCAGGGAATGAGCAGTTCTTC
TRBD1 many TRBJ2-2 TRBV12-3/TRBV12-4 CASRDSGSNTGELFF TGTGCCAGTCGGGACAGTGGTTCGAACACCGGGGAGCTGTTTTTT
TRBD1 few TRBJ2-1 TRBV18 CASSPPGTGVNEQFF TGTGCCAGCTCACCACCTGGGACAGGGGTGAATGAGCAGTTCTTC
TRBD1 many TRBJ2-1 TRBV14 CASSQYTGTGGNEQFF TGTGCCAGCAGCCAATATACCGGGACAGGGGGCAATGAGCAGTTCTTC
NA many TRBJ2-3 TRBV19 CASSLRTNTDTQYF TGTGCCAGTAGTCTAAGGACCAACACAGATACGCAGTATTTT
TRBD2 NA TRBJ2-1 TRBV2 CASSYPRGTRANEQFF TGTGCCAGCAGTTACCCACGCGGGACTAGGGCAAATGAGCAGTTCTTC
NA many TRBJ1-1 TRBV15 CATSRERGITEAFF TGTGCCACCAGCAGAGAAAGGGGCATTACTGAAGCTTTCTTT
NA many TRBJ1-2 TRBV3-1 CASSPSGRPGGYTF TGTGCCAGCAGTCCTTCAGGGCGCCCGGGTGGCTACACCTTC
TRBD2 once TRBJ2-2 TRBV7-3 CASSALPGLAGFTGELFF TGTGCCAGCAGCGCGTTGCCGGGACTAGCGGGATTCACCGGGGAGCTGTTTTTT
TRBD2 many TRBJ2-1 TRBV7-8 CASSLRRLAGENNEPFF TGTGCCAGCAGCTTAAGGAGACTAGCGGGGGAGAACAATGAGCCGTTCTTC
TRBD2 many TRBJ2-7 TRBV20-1 CSATALAGGTYEQYF TGCAGTGCTACCGCCCTAGCGGGAGGGACCTACGAGCAGTACTTC
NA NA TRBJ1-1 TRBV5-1 CASSLQGELKTEAFF TGCGCCAGCAGCTTACAGGGAGAATTGAAGACTGAAGCTTTCTTT
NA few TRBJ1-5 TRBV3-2 CASSQDLQGPQTDQPQHF TGTGCCAGCAGCCAAGATTTACAGGGGCCCCAAACGGATCAGCCCCAGCATTTT
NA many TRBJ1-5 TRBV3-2 CASSQDGQVPNQPQHF TGTGCCAGCAGCCAAGATGGGCAGGTCCCCAATCAGCCCCAGCATTTT
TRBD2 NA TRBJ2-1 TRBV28 CASSFRMRRGDNEQFF TGTGCCAGCAGTTTTAGAATGCGGCGGGGGGACAATGAGCAGTTCTTC
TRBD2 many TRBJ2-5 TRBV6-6 CASKREAGETQYF TGTGCCAGCAAGCGGGAGGCGGGAGAGACCCAGTACTTC
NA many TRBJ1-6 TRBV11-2 CASSATGTHNSPLHF TGTGCCAGCAGCGCAACCGGGACTCATAATTCACCCCTCCACTTT
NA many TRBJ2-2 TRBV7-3 CASSLGSRVAGELFF TGTGCCAGCAGCTTAGGATCCAGGGTGGCTGGGGAGCTGTTTTTT
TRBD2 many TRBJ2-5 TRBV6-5 CASSYLGLERETQYF TGTGCCAGCAGTTACTTGGGACTAGAGCGGGAGACCCAGTACTTC
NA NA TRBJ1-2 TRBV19 CASGKTFYGYTF TGTGCCAGTGGGAAGACTTTCTATGGCTACACCTTC